The sequence of this TCR beta chain was determined in a study of shared T cell receptors in the human thymus. Produced via immunoSEQ multiplex PCR; TCRdb's table is partial and in-frame only. The data contain some 700,000 clones, roughly 90% of them singletons. Germline V gives CDR1 MDHEN, CDR2 SYDVKM. This CDR3 is built from 16 residues. Concerning this clone itself: One end of the junction varies from germline; a read error may be responsible.

These data were also filed under a second study, of human thymus T cells. That source reports: The thymus tissue came from resections taken during corrective heart surgery. What appeared biased in thymic and blood repertoires was the usage of V and J genes.

The origin of this receptor is a boy under three years old with a congenital heart defect. Sequenced sample: thymocytes. V gene TRBV28 combines with J gene TRBJ2-7, with 11 bases fitting TRBD2. CDR3 protein: CASSRSGLAGLYERYF. CDR3 nucleotides: TGTGCCAGCAGTAGATCCGGACTAGCGGGCCTCTACGAGCGGTACTTC. Filled out from reference TRBV28 and TRBJ2-7, the complete variable domain reads DVKVTQSSRYLVKRTGEKVFLECVQDMDHENMFWYRQDPGLGLRLIYFSYDVKMKEKGDIPEGYSVSREKKERFSLILESASTNQTSMYLCASSRSGLAGLYERYFGPGTRLTVT.